This TCR beta chain was sequenced during a study of PD-L1 blockade in urothelial cancer. Study-wide context: About 85% of the 29 patients were men with bladder-origin urothelial cancer. Individuals in the cohort had been given 0 to 3 earlier chemotherapy regimens.

The table came from immunoSEQ multiplex PCR; TCRdb's copy has only in-frame clones and leaves some out. The repertoire holds about 84,000 clones, with roughly 82% as singletons. Findings of the study overall: Tumor-associated TCR clones expanded more in blood at 3 weeks in patients with durable benefit.

Comments on this clone: Antigen unknown.

The sample in question was PBMCs, obtained around atezolizumab (anti-PD-L1) treatment. This clonotype originated in a man between 65 and 80 years old with urothelial cancer.

Written as DNA, the CDR3 is TGTGCCAGCTCCGCCGGGGGGAATGAGCAGTTCTTC. Protein product: CASSAGGNEQFF. The V and J genes are TRBV18 and TRBJ2-1; 7 bases match TRBD2. CDR1 and CDR2 (germline): KGHSH, LQKENI. The CDR3 extends over 12 amino acids. The V gene end was trimmed by 6 bases and the J gene end by 7 bases; junction bases not matched to a gene: 3.